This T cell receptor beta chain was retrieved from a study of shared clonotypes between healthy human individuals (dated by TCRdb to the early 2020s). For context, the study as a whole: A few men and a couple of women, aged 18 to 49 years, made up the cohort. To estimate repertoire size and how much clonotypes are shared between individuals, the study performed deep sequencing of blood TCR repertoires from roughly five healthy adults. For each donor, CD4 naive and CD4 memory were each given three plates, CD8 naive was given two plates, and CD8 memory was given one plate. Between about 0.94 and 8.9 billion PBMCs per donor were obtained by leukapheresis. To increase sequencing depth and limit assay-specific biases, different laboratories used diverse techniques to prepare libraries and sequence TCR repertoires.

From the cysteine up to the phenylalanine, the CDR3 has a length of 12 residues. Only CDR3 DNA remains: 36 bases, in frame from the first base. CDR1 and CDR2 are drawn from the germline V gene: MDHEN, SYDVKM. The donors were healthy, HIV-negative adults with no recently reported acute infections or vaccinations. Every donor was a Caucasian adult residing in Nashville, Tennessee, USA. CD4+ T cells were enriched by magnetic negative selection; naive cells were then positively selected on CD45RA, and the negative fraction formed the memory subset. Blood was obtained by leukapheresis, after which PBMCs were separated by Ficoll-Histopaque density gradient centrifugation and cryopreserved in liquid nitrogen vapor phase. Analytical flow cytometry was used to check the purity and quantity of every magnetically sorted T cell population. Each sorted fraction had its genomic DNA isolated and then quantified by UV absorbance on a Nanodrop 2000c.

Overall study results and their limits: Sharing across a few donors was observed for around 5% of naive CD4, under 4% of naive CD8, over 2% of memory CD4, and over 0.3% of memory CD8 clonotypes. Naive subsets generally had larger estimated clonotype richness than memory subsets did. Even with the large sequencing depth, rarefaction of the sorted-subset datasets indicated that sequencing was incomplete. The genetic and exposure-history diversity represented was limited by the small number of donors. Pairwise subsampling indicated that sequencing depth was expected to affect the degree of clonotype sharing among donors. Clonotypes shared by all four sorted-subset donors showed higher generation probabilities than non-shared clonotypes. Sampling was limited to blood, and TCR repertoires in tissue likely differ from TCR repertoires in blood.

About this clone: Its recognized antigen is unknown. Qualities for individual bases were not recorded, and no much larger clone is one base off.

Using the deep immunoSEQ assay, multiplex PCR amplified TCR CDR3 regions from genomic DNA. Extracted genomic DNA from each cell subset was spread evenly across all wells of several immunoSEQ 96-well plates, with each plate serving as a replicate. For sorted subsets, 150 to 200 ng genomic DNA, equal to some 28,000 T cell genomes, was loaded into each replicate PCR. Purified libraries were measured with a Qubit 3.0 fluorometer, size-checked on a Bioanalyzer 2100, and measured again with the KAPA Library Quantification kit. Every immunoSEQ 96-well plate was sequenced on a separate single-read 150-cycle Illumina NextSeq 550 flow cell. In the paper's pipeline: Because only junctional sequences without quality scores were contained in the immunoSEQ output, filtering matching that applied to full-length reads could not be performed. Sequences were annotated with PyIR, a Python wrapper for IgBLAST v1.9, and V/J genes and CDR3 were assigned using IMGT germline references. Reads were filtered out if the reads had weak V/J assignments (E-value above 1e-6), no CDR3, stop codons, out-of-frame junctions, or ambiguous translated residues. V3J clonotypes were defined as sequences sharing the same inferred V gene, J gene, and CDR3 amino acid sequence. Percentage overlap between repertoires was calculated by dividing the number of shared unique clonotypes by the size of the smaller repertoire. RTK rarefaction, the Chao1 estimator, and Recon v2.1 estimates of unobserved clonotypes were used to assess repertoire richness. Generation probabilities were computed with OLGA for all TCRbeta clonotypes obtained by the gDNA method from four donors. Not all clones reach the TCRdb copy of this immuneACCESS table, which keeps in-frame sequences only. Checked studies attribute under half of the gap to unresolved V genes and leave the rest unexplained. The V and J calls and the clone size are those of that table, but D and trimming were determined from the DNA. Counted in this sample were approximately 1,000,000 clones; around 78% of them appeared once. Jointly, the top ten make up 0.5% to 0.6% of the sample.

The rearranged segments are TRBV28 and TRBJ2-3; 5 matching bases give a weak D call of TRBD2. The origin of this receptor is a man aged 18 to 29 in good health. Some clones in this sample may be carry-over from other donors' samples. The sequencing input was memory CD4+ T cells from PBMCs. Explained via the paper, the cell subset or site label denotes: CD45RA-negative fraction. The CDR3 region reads CASGLGWDTQYF. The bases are TGTGCGAGCGGCCTCGGATGGGATACGCAGTATTTT.